The 10 T cell receptor beta chains given below trace back to one sample, sequenced in a study of tumor-infiltrating lymphocytes in primary liver carcinoma. The investigators made TCR beta cDNA from roughly 0.55 ug total RNA, using a constant-region primer. Three nested multiplex PCR rounds of slightly modified ARM-PCR generated TCR beta libraries. TRBV1-TRBV30 forward primers paired with a C-beta reverse primer drove the first two PCR rounds, about 10 cycles each. Each CDR3 protein is one row after TCRdb ran MiXCR on the multiplex PCR reads. The repertoire holds some 190,000 distinct CDR3 sequences, with 50% to 75% as singletons. Germline DNA was also extracted, with blood RNA taken from unsorted whole blood. Sequenced material: peripheral blood. The source of these receptors is a man aged 40-50 years with primary liver carcinoma and hepatitis B virus infection.

This clonotype was counted between two and nine times. This chain uses TRBV12-3 or TRBV12-4 with TRBJ2-7; maybe TRBD1 (6 bases). The CDR3 length is 13 residues. V shed 5 bases and J shed 2 bases, with 10 bases lying between them. The CDR3 coding sequence is TGTGCCAGCAGTGAACAGGGTCCCTACGAGCAGTACTTC. Translated, it gives CASSEQGPYEQYF.

The V call is TRBV28, the J call TRBJ1-2; D unresolved. With 2 bases removed from V and 2 bases from J, the gap between germline ends came to 0 bases. Per germline, CDR1 MDHEN and CDR2 SYDVKM. The CDR3 covers 11 residues. The CDR3 DNA reads as TGTGCCAGCAGTTTAAACTATGGCTACACCTTC. Translation: CASSLNYGYTF.

With regard to this clonotype: Just one base apart from a much larger clone, this may be a read error. The V gene is TRBV11-2, the J gene TRBJ2-5; possibly TRBD1 for D (5 bases). Between the trimmed V and J ends, which lost 3 bases and 4 bases, there was a span of 12 bases. This CDR3 has 14 residues. Germline CDR1 SGHAT, CDR2 FQNNGV. Here the CDR3 DNA reads TGTGCCAGCAGCTTGTGGGGCCTGGGAGAGACCCAGTACTTC. As protein: CASSLWGLGETQYF.

This chain links TRBV29-1 with TRBJ2-3; 7 nucleotides line up with TRBD1. The junction had 6 bases not matched to a gene; V was cut back by 7 bases and J by 8 bases. There are 11 residues in the CDR3. From germline, CDR1 is SQVTM and CDR2 ANQGSEA. CDR3 sequence (DNA): TGCAGCGATGGACAGGTCCGTACGCAGTATTTT. This translates into CSDGQVRTQYF.

Worth noting for this clonotype: As the CDR3 is not closed by the conserved phenylalanine or tryptophan, this likely results from a read error. The chain links TRBV10-2 to TRBJ2-5; D is uncertain. CDR3 size: 15 residues. Germline V gene data show CDR1 as WSHSY and CDR2 as SAAADI. V gave up 2 bases and J gave up 3 bases, with 13 bases separating them. DNA of the CDR3: TGCGCCAGCAGTGAGGCGGCCCGGTGGGAAGAGACCCAGTACGTC. Residues: CASSEAARWEETQYV.

This clonotype was observed a single time. The V gene is TRBV11-2, the J gene TRBJ2-2; no reliable D call. V shed 0 bases and J shed 8 bases, with 13 bases lying between them. Germline V CDR1 and CDR2: SGHAT, FQNNGV. The CDR3 length is 15 residues. The CDR3 here is CASSLDPGVVGELFF. DNA for the CDR3: TGTGCCAGCAGCTTAGACCCCGGCGTTGTAGGGGAGCTGTTTTTT.

The genes are TRBV29-1 and TRBJ2-5, with D uncertain. The germline V gene encodes CDR1 SQVTM and CDR2 ANQGSEA. This CDR3 has 12 amino acids. V shed 5 bases and J shed 4 bases, with 11 bases lying between them. The CDR3 loop reads CSVSGELETQYF. The CDR3 nucleotides are TGCAGCGTTTCCGGCGAGTTAGAGACCCAGTACTTC.

The table lists this clonotype with a count of one. The conserved final phenylalanine or tryptophan is absent from the CDR3, which likely points to a read error. V is TRBV11-2 and J is TRBJ2-7; weak D call: TRBD1 (6 bases). V was pared by 9 bases and J by 7 bases, with 16 bases between. CDR1 SGHAT and CDR2 FQNNGV come from the germline V gene. The CDR3 loop spans 12 amino acids. DNA for the CDR3: TGTGCCAGTAGCCCCCGAGGACAGGAGCAGTACCTC. Translated: CASSPRGQEQYL.

The chain links TRBV4-2 to TRBJ2-1; possibly TRBD2 for D (6 bases). Trimming stripped 4 bases from V and 10 bases from J, with 23 bases between. Germline CDR1 reads LGHNA; CDR2 reads YNFKEQ. There are 16 residues in the CDR3. CDR3 sequence (DNA): TGTGCCAGCAGCCCCCTTGAGGGACTTGAGAGGAGGGAGCAGTTCTTC. Encoded protein: CASSPLEGLERREQFF.

The chain links TRBV5-4 to TRBJ2-1; D remains ambiguous. CDR1 and CDR2 (germline): SGHNT, YYREEE (reference sequence). The CDR3 spans 13 residues. V was trimmed by 0 bases and J by 4 bases, leaving 5 bases between them. Here the CDR3 reads CASSLDYYNEQFF. The CDR3 bases are TGTGCCAGCAGCTTGGACTATTACAATGAGCAGTTCTTC.